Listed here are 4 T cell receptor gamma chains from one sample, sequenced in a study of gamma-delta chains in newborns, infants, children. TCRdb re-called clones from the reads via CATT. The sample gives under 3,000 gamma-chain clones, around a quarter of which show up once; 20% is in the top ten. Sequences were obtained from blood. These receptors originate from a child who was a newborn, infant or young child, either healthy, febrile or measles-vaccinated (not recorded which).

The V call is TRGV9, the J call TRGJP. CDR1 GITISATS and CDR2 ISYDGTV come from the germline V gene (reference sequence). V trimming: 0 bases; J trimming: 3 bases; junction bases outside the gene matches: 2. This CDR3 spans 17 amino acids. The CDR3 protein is CALWEVKQELGKKIKVF. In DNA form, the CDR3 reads TGTGCCTTGTGGGAGGTGAAGCAAGAGTTGGGCAAAAAAATCAAGGTATTT.

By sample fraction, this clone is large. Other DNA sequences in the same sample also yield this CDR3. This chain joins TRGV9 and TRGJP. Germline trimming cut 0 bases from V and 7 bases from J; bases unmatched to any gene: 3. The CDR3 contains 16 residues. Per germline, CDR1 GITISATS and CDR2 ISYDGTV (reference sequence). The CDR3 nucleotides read TGTGCCTTGTGGGAGGTGCGGGAGTTGGGCAAAAAAATCAAGGTATTT. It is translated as CALWEVRELGKKIKVF.

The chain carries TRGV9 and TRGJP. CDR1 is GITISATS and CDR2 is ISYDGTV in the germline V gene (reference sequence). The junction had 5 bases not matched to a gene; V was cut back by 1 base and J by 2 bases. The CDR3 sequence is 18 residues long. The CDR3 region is CALWEVFRQELGKKIKVF. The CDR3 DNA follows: TGTGCCTTGTGGGAGGTATTCCGGCAAGAGTTGGGCAAAAAAATCAAGGTATTT.

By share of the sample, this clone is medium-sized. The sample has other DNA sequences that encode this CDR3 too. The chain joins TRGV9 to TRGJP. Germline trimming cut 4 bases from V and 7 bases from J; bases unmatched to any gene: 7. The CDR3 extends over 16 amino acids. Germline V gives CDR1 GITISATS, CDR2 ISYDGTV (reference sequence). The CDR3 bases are TGTGCCTTGTGGGAAGGAGGGGAGTTGGGCAAAAAAATCAAGGTATTT. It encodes CALWEGGELGKKIKVF.